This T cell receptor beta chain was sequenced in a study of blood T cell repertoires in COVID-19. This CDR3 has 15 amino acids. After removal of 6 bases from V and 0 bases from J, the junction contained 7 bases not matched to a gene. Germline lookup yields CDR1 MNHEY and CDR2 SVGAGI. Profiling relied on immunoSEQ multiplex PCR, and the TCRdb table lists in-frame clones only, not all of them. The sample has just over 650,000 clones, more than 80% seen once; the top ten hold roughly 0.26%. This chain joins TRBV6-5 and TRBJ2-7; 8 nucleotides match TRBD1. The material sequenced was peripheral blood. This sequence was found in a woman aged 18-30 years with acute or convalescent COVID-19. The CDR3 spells CASRVGQGISYEQYF. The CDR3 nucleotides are TGTGCCAGCAGGGTCGGACAGGGTATCTCCTACGAGCAGTACTTC.